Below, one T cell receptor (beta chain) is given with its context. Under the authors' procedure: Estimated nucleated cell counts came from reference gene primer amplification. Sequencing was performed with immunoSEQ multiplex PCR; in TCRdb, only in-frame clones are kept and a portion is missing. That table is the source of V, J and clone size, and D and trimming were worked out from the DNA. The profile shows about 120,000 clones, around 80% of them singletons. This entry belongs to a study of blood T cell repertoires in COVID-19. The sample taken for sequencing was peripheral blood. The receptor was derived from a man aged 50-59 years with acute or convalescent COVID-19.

DNA for the CDR3: TGTGCCAGTAGTATAGCGAGTAACACAGATACGCAGTATTTT. This gives the protein CASSIASNTDTQYF. V and J are TRBV19 and TRBJ2-3; D call uncertain. The length of the CDR3 is 14 residues. V was shortened by 1 base and J by 2 bases, with 7 bases between the two germline ends. Germline CDR1 is LNHDA and CDR2 is SQIVND (reference sequence). The variable domain in full, completed from reference TRBV19 and TRBJ2-3, reads DGGITQSPKYLFRKEGQNVTLSCEQNLNHDAMYWYRQDPGQGLRLIYYSQIVNDFQKGDIAEGYSVSREKKESFPLTVTSAQKNPTAFYLCASSIASNTDTQYFGPGTRLTVL.